The text below deals with one TCR beta chain. The CDR3 loop spans 14 amino acids. The germline gives CDR1 LNHDA, CDR2 SQIVND (reference sequence). V lost 9 bases to trimming and J lost 6 bases; unmatched junction nucleotides: 10. TCRdb keeps only in-frame clones here, not all; method: immunoSEQ multiplex PCR. The table has roughly 660,000 clones, approximately 88% seen once. This sample was included in a study of shared T cell receptors in the human thymus. The same sample was also used in a study of human thymus T cells.

The V call is TRBV19, the J call TRBJ2-2, with 7 nucleotides matching TRBD1. The source of this sequence is a boy younger than two with a congenital heart defect. The specimen sequenced was thymocytes. DNA of the CDR3: TGTGCCAGCCTAAGACAGGGATCGGCCGGGGAGCTGTTTTTT. It specifies CASLRQGSAGELFF.